This T cell receptor beta chain originates from a study of blood T cells in healthy people across ages. This clonotype has a handful of counts. The CDR3 sequence is 14 residues long. Germline CDR1 is SGHTA and CDR2 is FQGNSA. The V end lost 4 bases, the J end lost 5 bases, and 13 bases lay between the germline ends. Through a sample-barcoded 5' primer and a J-beta primer mix, a second PCR was run for 7 to 11 cycles. TCRdb ran MiXCR on the 5' RACE reads and lists one entry per CDR3 protein. The sample includes 1,500,000 or so distinct CDR3 sequences, approximately 63% of them seen just once. This chain connects TRBV7-2 to TRBJ2-3; D not certain. The sample taken for sequencing was blood. The origin of this receptor is a man younger than 30 in good health. The CDR3 loop is CASSSAKERDTQYF. The CDR3 nucleotides are TGTGCCAGCAGCTCCGCCAAGGAGAGAGATACGCAGTATTTT.